This T cell receptor (beta chain) was identified in a study of human T cells and chemical hapten exposure (dated by TCRdb to about 2021). Background for the entire study: For sensitization, 2% DPC in acetone was applied to an approximately 2 cm by approximately 2 cm area of upper inner arm skin. Weekly therapeutic DPC doses were additionally applied to the scalp of patients throughout the roughly 24-week study period. Patch testing on the upper back used Finn chambers containing 0.01% DPC, with scoring done after 6 days according to International Contact Dermatitis Research Group standards. Most of the patients in the cohort were female, and the cohort covered alopecia areata with under or over 50% scalp involvement, alopecia totalis and alopecia universalis. Libraries were pooled for sequencing, and per-sample TCR yields varied mainly because of small differences in library volumes within the pool. The study tracked peripheral blood TCR repertoire changes in vivo during primary and secondary sensitization to the hapten diphenylcyclopropenone (DPC) in alopecia patients. Blood samples were taken from patients before sensitization (week 0) and then at 2, 6 and about 24 weeks after DPC sensitization. Twenty-nine alopecia patients gave blood for TCR sequencing at one to four time points (pre-sensitization, 2, 6 and 24 weeks).

Libraries came from RACE. Sequencing was carried out with a NextSeq 500. During library preparation, unique molecular identifiers were attached to individual cDNA molecules so that TCRs could be counted quantitatively and reproducibly. For every blood RNA sample, sequencing covered both the TCR alpha and TCR beta chains. For the original study's pipeline: A median of about 100,000 TCRs per sample was observed, with a range of about 20,000 to 750,000. The Decombinator software suite was used to annotate the V, J and CDR3 of the TCR reads. For the PS versus PT1 abundance plots, all samples were subsampled to the same number of TCRs (28,000). Expanded TCRs were defined as absent before sensitization and observed at least eight times at the 2-week time point. The public reads were quality trimmed at Q25 with fastp and then assembled into clones with MiXCR by TCRdb, keeping productive beta chains. Each CDR3 protein appears once, grouped with its most common genes and DNA. The V and J calls reflect TCRdb's pipeline rather than the authors' work. Counted in this sample were 250,000 to 300,000 distinct CDR3 sequences; 7.7% of them appeared once. Approximately 1.2% of the sample belongs to the ten largest clones.

Read against the paper, the sample's time point label means: pre-sensitization, week 0. The sample's treatment or condition, from its label and the paper: therapeutic diphenylcyclopropenone sensitization with weekly scalp DPC. At every patch-test visit, the blood draw took place before the patch test was put on. Patients were eligible if aged 18 to 70, diagnosed with alopecia and judged suitable for DPC therapy, and pregnant patients were excluded. Total RNA was extracted from unfractionated whole blood collected in Tempus Blood RNA tubes. CDR1 and CDR2 are read off the germline V gene (reference sequence) as MNHEY and SMNVEV. The CDR3 covers 15 residues, taking in both the cysteine and the phenylalanine. The read is trimmed to its CDR3 DNA, 45 bases read in frame from base 1. V ends up 2 bases short and J 4 bases short, with an unmatched junction base count of 6. This clonotype has just a few counts. The antigen this receptor binds is unknown. No base quality information exists; no much larger clone differs at one position.

Paper-wide results and their limitations: A positive correlation was found between the number of PT1 expanded TCRs and patch test score, with significance reached at thresholds 8, 16 and 32 but not 4. Expanded TCRs formed significantly more large CDR3 similarity clusters than pre-sensitization or healthy control sets, consistent with antigen-driven responses. No change with DPC sensitization was found in the number of TCRs above 1 in 1000 frequency, and no evidence of global repertoire structure alterations was found. Alopecia, a presumed autoimmune disease, was present in all patients, so the immune response of the patients might differ from that of healthy individuals. Repeated subsampling changed both the strength of the expansion versus patch-test correlation and the threshold at which the correlation became significant.

The chain is made from TRBV27 and TRBJ2-7; 9 of the junction bases match TRBD1. Sequencing was performed on whole blood, taken in connection with sensitization to the hapten diphenylcyclopropenone (DPC). This clonotype was obtained from a man younger than 30 with alopecia areata. Some clones in this sample may be carry-over from other donors' samples. The CDR3 protein: CASSLPGQGWYEQYF. The bases are TGTGCCAGCAGTTTACCGGGACAGGGTTGGTACGAGCAGTACTTC.